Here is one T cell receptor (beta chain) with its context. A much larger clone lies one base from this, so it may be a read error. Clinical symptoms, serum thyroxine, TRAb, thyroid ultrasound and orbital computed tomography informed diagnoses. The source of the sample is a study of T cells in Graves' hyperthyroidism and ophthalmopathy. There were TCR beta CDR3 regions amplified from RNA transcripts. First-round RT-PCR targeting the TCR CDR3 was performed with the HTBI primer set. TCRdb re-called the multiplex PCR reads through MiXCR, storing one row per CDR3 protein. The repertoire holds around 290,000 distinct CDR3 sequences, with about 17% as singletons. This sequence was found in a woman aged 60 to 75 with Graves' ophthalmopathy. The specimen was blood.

CDR3 loop: CASSWPGQPYEQYF. The CDR3 DNA reads TGTGCCAGCAGCTGGCCGGGACAGCCCTACGAGCAGTACTTC. J is TRBJ2-7 and V is TRBV7-8, with TRBD1 matching 7 bases. This CDR3 has 14 amino acids. J gave up 2 bases and V 4 bases, and 5 bases lay outside the gene matches. Germline V gene data show CDR1 as SGHVS and CDR2 as FQNEAQ.